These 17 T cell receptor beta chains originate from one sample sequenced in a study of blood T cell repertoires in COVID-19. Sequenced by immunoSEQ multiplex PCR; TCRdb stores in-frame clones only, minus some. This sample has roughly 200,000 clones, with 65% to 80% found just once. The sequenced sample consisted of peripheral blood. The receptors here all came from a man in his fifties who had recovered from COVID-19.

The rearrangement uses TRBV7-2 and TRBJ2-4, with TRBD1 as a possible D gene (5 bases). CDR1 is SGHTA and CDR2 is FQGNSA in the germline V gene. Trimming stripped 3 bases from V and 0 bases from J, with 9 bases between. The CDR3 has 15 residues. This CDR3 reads CASSFLGEAKNIQYF. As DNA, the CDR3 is TGTGCCAGCAGCTTTTTAGGGGAAGCCAAAAACATTCAGTACTTC.

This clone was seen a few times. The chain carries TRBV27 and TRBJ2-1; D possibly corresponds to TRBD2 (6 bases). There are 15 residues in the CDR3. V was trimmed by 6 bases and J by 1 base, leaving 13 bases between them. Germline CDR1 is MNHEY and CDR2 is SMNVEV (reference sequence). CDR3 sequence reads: CASRPSGPSYNEQFF. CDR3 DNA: TGTGCCAGCAGACCCAGCGGGCCGTCCTACAATGAGCAGTTCTTC.

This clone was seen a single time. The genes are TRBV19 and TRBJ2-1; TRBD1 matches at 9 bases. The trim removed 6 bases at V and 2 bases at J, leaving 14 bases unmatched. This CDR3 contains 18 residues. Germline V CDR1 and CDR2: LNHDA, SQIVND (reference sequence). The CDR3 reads CASRTGTGQPLPYNEQFF. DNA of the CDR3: TGTGCCAGTAGGACCGGGACAGGGCAACCCCTCCCCTACAATGAGCAGTTCTTC.

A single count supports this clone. CDR3 loop: CAWSSLAGLINEQFF. For the CDR3, the DNA is TGTGCCTGGTCCTCTCTAGCGGGCCTAATCAATGAGCAGTTCTTC. The chain joins TRBV30 to TRBJ2-1, with TRBD2 matching 8 bases. CDR3 length: 15 residues. Germline CDR1 and CDR2: GTSNPN and SVGIG (reference sequence). Unmatched junction bases numbered 12, after V lost 5 bases and J lost 6 bases. Filled out from reference TRBV30 and TRBJ2-1, the complete variable domain reads SQTIHQWPATLVQPVGSPLSLECTVEGTSNPNLYWYRQAAGRGLQLLFYSVGIGQISSEVPQNLSASRPQDRQFILSSKKLLLSDSGFYLCAWSSLAGLINEQFFGPGTRLTVL.

The CDR3, as DNA: TGTGCCAGCAGAACCGGGACAGCAAATAATTCACCCCTCCACTTT. It encodes CASRTGTANNSPLHF. This chain uses TRBV7-2 with TRBJ1-6, with 7 bases fitting TRBD1. The CDR3 has 15 residues. With V trimmed by 6 bases and J by 5 bases, 7 bases remained unmatched. Germline loops: CDR1 SGHTA, CDR2 FQGNSA.

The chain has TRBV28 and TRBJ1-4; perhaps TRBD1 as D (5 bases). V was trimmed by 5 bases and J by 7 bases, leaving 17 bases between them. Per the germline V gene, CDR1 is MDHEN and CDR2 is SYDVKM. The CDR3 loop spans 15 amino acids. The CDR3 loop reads CASSPSWGSGEKLFF. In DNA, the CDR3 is TGTGCCAGCAGTCCCTCGTGGGGCTCCGGTGAAAAACTGTTTTTT.

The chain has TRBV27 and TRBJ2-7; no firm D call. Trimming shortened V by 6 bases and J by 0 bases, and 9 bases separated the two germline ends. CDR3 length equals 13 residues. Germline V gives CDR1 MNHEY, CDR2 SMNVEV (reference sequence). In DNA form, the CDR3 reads TGTGCCAGCAGGGCTGTTGGCTCCTACGAGCAGTACTTC. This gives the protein CASRAVGSYEQYF.

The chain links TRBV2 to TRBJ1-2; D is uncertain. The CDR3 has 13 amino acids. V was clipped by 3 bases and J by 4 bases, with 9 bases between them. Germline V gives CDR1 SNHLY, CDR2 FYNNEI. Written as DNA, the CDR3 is TGTGCCAGCAGTGATGGGGAGGCCTATGGCTACACCTTC. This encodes CASSDGEAYGYTF.

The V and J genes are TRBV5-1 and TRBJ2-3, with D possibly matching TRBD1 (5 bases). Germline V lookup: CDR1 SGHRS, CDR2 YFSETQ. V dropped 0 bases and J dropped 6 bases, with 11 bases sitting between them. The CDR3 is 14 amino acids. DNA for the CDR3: TGCGCCAGCAGCTTGGGACAGCTTAGGGATACGCAGTATTTT. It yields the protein CASSLGQLRDTQYF.

The CDR3 sequence is CASRGDSYEQYF. As DNA, the CDR3 is TGCGCCAGCAGAGGGGACAGCTACGAGCAGTACTTC. The V and J genes are TRBV10-1 and TRBJ2-7; 7 bases agree with TRBD1. V shed 6 bases, J shed 3 bases, and the junction held 2 bases outside the gene matches. The CDR3 consists of 12 residues. Germline V CDR1 and CDR2: WNHNN, SYGVQD (reference sequence).

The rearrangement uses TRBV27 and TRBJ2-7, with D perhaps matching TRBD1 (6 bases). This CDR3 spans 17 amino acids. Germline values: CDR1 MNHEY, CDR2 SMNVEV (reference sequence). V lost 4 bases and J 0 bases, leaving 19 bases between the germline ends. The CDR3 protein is CASSSETQGFNSYEQYF. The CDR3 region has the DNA TGTGCCAGCAGTTCCGAGACACAGGGTTTTAACTCCTACGAGCAGTACTTC.

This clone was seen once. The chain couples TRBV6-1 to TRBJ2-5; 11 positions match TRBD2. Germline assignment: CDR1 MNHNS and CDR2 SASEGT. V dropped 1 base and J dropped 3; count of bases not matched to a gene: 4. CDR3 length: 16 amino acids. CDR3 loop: CASSEELAGVEETQYF. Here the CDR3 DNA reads TGTGCCAGCAGTGAAGAACTAGCGGGAGTAGAAGAGACCCAGTACTTC.

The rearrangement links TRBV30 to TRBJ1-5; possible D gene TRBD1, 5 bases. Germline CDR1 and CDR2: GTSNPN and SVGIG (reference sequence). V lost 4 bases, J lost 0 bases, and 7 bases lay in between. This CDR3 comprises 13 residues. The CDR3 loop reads CAWNRFSNQPQHF. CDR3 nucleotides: TGTGCCTGGAACAGGTTTAGCAATCAGCCCCAGCATTTT.

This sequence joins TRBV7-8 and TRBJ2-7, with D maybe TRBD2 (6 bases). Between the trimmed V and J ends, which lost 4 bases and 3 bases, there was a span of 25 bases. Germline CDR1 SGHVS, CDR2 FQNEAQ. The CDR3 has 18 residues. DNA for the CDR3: TGTGCCAGCAGCTCCTCGGTGGAGCGGGCAAGAAACTTCTACGAGCAGTACTTC. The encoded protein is CASSSSVERARNFYEQYF.

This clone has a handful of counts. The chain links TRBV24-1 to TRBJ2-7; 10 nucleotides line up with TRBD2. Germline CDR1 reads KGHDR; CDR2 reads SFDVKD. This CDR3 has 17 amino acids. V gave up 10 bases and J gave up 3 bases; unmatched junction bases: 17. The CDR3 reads CATSGASGSPLDYEQYF. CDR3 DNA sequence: TGTGCCACTTCGGGGGCTAGCGGGAGTCCCCTCGACTACGAGCAGTACTTC.

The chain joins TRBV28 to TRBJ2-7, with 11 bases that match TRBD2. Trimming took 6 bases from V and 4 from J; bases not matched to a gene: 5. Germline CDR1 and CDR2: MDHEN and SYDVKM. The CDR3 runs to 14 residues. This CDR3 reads CASSRTSGPYEQYF. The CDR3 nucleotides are TGTGCCAGCAGCAGGACTAGCGGGCCTTACGAGCAGTACTTC.

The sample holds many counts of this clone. The CDR3 is CASSSPFGRVTDTQYF. Here the CDR3 DNA reads TGTGCCAGCAGCTCCCCTTTTGGGCGGGTCACAGATACGCAGTATTTT. The chain uses TRBV7-9 and TRBJ2-3, with TRBD2 as a possible D gene (5 bases). The CDR3 is 16 residues long. The V and J ends lost 4 bases and 2 bases respectively, with 16 bases between them. CDR1 is SEHNR, CDR2 FQNEAQ, per germline (reference sequence).